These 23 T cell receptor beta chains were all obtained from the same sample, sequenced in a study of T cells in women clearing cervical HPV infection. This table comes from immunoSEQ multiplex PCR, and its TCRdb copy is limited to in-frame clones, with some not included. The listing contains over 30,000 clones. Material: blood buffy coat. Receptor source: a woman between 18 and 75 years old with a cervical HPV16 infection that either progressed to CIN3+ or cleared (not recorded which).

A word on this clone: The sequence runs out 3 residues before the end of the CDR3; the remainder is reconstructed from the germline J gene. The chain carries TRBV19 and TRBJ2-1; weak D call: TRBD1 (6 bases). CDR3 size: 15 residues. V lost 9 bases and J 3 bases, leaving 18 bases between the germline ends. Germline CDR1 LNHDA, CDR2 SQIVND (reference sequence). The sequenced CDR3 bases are TGTGCCAGCCGGACAGAACACCTCAACTACAATGAG. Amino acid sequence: CASRTEHLNYNE. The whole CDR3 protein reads CASRTEHLNYNEQFF.

The CDR3: CASSLWRQSTYEQYF. The sequenced CDR3 bases are TGTGCCAGCAGCTTATGGCGACAATCTACCTACGAG. V gene TRBV13 combines with J gene TRBJ2-7; D is ambiguous. The read is 3 residues too short to cover the CDR3 end, so that end is filled in from the germline J gene. Deletions cut 2 bases from V and 2 bases from J, with 13 bases between. This CDR3 region has 15 residues. CDR1 PRHDT and CDR2 FYEKMQ come from the germline V gene (reference sequence). Based on the CDR3 plus reference TRBV13 and TRBJ2-7, the full variable domain is AAGVIQSPRHLIKEKRETATLKCYPIPRHDTVYWYQQGPGQDPQFLISFYEKMQSDKGSIPDRFSAQQFSDYHSELNMSSLELGDSALYFCASSLWRQSTYEQYFGPGTRLTVT.

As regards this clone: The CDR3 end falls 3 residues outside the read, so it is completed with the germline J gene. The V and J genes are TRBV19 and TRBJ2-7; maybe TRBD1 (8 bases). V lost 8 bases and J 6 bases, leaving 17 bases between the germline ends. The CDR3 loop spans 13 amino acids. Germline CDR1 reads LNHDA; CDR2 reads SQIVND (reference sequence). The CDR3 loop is CASGVTGGGEQYF. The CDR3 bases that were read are TGTGCCAGTGGGGTCACAGGGGGGGGCGAG.

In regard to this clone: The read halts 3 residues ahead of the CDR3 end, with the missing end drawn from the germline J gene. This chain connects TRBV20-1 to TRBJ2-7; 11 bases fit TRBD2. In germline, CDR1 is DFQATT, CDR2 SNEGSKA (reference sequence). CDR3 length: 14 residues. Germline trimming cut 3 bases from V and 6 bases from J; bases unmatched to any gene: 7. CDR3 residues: CSARIGTSGFEQYF. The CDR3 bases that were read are TGCAGTGCTAGGATCGGGACTAGCGGTTTCGAG.

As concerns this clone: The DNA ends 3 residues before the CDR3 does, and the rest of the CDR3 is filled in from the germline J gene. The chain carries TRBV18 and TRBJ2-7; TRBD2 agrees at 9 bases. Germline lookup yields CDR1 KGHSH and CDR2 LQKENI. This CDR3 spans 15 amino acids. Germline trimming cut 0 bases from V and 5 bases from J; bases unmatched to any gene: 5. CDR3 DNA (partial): TGTGCCAGCTCACCACCGTCTAGCGGGAAGGACGAG. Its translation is CASSPPSSGKDE. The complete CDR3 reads CASSPPSSGKDEQYF. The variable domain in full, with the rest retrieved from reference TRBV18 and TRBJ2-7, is NAGVMQNPRHLVRRRGQEARLRCSPMKGHSHVYWYRQLPEEGLKFMVYLQKENIIDESGMPKERFSAEFPKEGPSILRIQQVVRGDSAAYFCASSPPSSGKDEQYFGPGTRLTVT.

The DNA read from the CDR3 is TGTGCCAGTACCCCGAGTTCAGGGGTCAGTCAGCCC. Translating gives CASTPSSGVSQP. The CDR3 in its entirety is CASTPSSGVSQPQHF. The V and J genes are TRBV19 and TRBJ1-5; D is possibly TRBD1 (6 bases). The read comes to an end 3 residues before the CDR3 does, leaving the germline J gene to fill in the end. From germline, CDR1 is LNHDA and CDR2 SQIVND (reference sequence). The V and J ends lost 7 bases and 6 bases respectively, with 19 bases between them. The CDR3 spans 15 residues.

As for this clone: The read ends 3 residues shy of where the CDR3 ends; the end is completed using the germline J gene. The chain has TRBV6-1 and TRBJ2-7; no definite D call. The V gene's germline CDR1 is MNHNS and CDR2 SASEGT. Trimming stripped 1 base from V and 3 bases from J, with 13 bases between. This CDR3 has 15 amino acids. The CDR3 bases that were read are TGTGCCAGCAGTGAAGGGCCTAGAGTTCGCTACGAG. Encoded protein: CASSEGPRVRYE. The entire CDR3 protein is CASSEGPRVRYEQYF.

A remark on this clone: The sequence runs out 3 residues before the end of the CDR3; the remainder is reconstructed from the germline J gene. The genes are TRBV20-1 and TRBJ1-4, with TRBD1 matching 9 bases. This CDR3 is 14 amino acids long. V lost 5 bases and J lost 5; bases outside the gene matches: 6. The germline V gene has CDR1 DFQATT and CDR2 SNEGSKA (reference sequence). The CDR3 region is CSAHRDRENEKLFF. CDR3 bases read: TGCAGTGCTCACCGGGACAGGGAGAATGAAAAA.

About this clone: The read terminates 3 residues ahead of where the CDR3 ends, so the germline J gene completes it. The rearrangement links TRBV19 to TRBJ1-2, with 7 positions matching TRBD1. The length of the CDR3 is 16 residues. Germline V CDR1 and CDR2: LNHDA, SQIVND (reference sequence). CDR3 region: CASSPTEGGDFGDYTF. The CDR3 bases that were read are TGTGCCAGTAGTCCGACGGAAGGGGGCGATTTTGGGGAC. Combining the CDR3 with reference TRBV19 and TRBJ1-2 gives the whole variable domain DGGITQSPKYLFRKEGQNVTLSCEQNLNHDAMYWYRQDPGQGLRLIYYSQIVNDFQKGDIAEGYSVSREKKESFPLTVTSAQKNPTAFYLCASSPTEGGDFGDYTFGSGTRLTVV.

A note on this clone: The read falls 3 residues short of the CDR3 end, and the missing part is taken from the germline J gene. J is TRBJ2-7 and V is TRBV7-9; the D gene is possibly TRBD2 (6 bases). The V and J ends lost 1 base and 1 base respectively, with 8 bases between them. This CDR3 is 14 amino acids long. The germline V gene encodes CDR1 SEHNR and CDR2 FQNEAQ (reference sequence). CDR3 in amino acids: CASSLGGESYEQYF. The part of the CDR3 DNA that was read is TGTGCCAGCAGCTTAGGGGGGGAGTCCTACGAG.

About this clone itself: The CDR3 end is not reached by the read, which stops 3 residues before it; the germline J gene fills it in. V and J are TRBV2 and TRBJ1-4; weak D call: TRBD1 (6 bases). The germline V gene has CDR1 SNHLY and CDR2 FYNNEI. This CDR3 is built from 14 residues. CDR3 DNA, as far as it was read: TGTGCCAGCATAGTGGACAGTGAAAATTCACCA. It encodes CASIVDSENSP. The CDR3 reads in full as CASIVDSENSPLFF.

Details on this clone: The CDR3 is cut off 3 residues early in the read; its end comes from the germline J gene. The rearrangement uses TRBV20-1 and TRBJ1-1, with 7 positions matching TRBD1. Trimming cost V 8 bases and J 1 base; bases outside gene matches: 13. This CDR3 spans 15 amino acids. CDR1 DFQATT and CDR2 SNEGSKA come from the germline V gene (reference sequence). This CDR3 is CSSRRQGGANTEAFF. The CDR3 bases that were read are TGCAGTTCAAGAAGACAGGGCGGCGCGAACACTGAA.

CDR3 sequence: CASSLSGGRGEQFF. The sequenced CDR3 bases are TGTGCCAGCAGCTTAAGTGGAGGGCGGGGTGAG. The chain joins TRBV7-3 to TRBJ2-1; maybe TRBD2 (6 bases). The CDR3 end lies 3 residues beyond the end of the read and is filled in from the germline J gene. V was trimmed by 1 base and J by 9 bases, leaving 13 bases between them. Germline V gene data show CDR1 as SGHTA and CDR2 as FQGTGA. CDR3 length: 14 amino acids.

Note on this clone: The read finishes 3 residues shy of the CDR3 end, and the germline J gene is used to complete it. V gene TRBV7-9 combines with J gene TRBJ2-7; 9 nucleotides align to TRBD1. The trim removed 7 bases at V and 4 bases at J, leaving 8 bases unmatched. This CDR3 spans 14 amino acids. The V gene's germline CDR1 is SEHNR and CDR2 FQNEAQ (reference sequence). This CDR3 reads CASMPGQGIYEQYF. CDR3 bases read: TGTGCCAGCATGCCGGGACAGGGAATTTACGAG.

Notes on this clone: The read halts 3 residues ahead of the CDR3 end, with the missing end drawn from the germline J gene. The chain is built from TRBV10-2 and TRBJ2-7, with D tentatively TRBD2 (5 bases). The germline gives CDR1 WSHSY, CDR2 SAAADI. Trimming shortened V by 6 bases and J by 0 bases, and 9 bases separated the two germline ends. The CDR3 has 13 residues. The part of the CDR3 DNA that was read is TGCGCCAGCAGGTTGAGGGTCTCCTACGAG. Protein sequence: CASRLRVSYE. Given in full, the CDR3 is CASRLRVSYEQYF.

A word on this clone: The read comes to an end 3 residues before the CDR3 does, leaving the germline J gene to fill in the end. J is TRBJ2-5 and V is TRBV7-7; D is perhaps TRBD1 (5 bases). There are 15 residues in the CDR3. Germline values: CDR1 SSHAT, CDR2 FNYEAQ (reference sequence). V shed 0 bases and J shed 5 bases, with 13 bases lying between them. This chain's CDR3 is CASSLAVRAGETQYF. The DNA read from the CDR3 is TGTGCCAGCAGCTTAGCCGTCAGGGCAGGGGAGACC.

The CDR3 spells CASSPMQGDTQYF. The covered CDR3 bases are TGTGCCAGCAGCCCCATGCAGGGAGATACG. This chain joins TRBV3-1 (or the pseudogene TRBV3-2) and TRBJ2-3; TRBD1 might be the D (5 bases). The read ends 3 residues early relative to the CDR3; the germline J gene fills the gap. The CDR3 consists of 13 residues. V lost 4 bases to trimming and J lost 5 bases, with 10 bases between them. The germline gives CDR1 LGHDT, CDR2 YNNKEL (reference sequence).

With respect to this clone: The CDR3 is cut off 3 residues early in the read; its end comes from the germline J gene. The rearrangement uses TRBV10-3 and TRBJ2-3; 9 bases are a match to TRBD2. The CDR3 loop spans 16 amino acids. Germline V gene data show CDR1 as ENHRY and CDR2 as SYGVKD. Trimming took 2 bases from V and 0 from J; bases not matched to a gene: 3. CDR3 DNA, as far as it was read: TGTGCCATCAGTGAGCCTAGCGGGATAAGCACAGATACG. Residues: CAISEPSGISTDT. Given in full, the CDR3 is CAISEPSGISTDTQYF.

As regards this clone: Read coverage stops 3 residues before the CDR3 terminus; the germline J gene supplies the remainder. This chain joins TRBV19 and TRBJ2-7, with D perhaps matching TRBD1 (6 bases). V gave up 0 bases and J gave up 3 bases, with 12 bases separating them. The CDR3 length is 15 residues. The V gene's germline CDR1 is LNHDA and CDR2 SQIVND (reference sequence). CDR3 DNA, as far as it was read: TGTGCCAGTAGTATAGAGAGGACAGTCTTCTACGAG. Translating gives CASSIERTVFYE. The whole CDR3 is CASSIERTVFYEQYF.

The CDR3 loop is CASSLWDTPPDTQYF. CDR3 bases read: TGTGCCAGCAGTTTATGGGACACCCCTCCAGATACG. The chain combines TRBV12-3 or TRBV12-4 with TRBJ2-3, with a weak D call TRBD1 (6 bases). Read coverage stops 3 residues before the CDR3 terminus; the germline J gene supplies the remainder. Trimming cost V 2 bases and J 4 bases, with 13 bases left between them. The CDR3 consists of 15 residues.

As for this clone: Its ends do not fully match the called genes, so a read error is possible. The CDR3 DNA, read in part, is TGTGCCGGCAGCTTGGCATACGCGGGAGGGCCATCAGATACC. Protein: CAGSLAYAGGPSDT. The whole CDR3 reads CAGSLAYAGGPSDTYTF. This rearrangement joins TRBV7-6 to TRBJ1-2; D unclear. The CDR3 end lies 3 residues beyond the end of the read and is filled in from the germline J gene. This CDR3 spans 17 amino acids. Germline CDR1 reads SGHVS; CDR2 reads FNYEAQ.

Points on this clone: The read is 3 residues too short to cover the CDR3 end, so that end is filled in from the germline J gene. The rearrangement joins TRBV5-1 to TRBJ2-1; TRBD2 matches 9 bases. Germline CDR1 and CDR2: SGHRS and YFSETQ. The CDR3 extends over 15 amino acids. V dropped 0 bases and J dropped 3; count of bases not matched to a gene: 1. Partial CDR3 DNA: TGCGCCAGCAGCTTGGGACTAGCGGTCTACAATGAG. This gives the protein CASSLGLAVYNE. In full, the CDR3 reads CASSLGLAVYNEQFF.

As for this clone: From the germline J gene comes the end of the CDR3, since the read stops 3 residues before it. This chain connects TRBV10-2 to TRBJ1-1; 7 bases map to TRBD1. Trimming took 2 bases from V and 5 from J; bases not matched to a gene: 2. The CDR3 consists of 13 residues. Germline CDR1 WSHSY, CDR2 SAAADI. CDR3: CASSETRGTEAFF. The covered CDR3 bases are TGCGCCAGCAGTGAGACCAGGGGGACTGAA.